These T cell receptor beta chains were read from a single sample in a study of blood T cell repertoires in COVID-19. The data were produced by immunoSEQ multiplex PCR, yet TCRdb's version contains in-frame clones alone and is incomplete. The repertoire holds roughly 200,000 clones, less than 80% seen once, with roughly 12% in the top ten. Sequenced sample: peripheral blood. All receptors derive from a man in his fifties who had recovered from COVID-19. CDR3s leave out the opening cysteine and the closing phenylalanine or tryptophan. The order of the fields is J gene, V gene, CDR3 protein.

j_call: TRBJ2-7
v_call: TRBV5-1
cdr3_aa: ASSLVRASKGDEQY

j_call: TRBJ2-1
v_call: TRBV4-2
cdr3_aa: ASSQSQGVYNEQF

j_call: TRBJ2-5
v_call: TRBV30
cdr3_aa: AWSGGVRRETQY

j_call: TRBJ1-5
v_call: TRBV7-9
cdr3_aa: ASRVGNQPQH

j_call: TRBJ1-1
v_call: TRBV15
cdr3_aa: ATRTVRTATEAF

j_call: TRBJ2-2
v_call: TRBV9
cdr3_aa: ASSVGVTETNTGELF

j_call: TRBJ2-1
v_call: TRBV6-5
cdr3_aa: ASSYSKSRNEQF

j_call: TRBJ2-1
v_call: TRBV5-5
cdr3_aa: ASSLNLAARSQQF

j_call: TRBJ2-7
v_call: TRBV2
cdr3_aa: ASSLTYEQY

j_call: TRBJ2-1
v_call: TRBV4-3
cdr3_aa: ASSQGPSGIYNEQF

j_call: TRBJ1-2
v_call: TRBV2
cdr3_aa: ASSQEGGNYGYT

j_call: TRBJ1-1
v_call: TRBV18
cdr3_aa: ASSPRGENTEAF

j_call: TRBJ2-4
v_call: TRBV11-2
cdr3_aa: ASSFQGVGNIQY

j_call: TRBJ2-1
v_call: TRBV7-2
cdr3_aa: ASSHYHNEQF

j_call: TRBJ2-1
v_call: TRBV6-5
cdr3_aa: ASGASSSYNEQF

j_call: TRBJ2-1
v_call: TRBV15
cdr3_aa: ATSRDNVREYSYNEQF

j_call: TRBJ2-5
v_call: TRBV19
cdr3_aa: ASSGSIQETQY

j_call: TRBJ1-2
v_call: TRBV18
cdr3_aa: ASSPPGGYGYT

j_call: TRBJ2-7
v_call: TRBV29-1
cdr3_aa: SVEDLGRKY

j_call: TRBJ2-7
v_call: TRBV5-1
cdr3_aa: ASSATGTLSSYEQY

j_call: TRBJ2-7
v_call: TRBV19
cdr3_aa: ASYSEATYEQY

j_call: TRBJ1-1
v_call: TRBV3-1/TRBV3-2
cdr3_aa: ASSPSARQVAF

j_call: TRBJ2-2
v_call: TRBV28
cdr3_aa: ASSLVVTSGRWELF

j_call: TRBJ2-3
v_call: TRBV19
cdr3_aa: ATAAAPSTDTQY

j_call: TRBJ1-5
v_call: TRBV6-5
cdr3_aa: ASRPTGHQPQH

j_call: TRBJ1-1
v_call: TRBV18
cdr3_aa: ASSPGQTTEAF

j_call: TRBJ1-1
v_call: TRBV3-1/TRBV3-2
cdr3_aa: ASSPTSTGVGGTEAF

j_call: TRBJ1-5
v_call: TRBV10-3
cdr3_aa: AISESRTNQPQH

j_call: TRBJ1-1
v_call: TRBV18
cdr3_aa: ASSRTTNTEAF

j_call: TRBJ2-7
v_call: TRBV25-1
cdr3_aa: ASRSTGGYEQY

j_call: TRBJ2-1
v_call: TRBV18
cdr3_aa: ASSPGLSGRAGNEQF